The 28 T cell receptor beta chains in this list originate from one sample, sequenced in a study of blood T cell repertoires in COVID-19. This table comes from immunoSEQ multiplex PCR, and its TCRdb copy is limited to in-frame clones, with some not included. The sample includes approximately 84,000 clones, roughly 85% of them seen just once. The sample consisted of peripheral blood. These receptors originate from a human donor in a cohort sampled during active COVID-19.

This chain links TRBV5-1 with TRBJ1-4; TRBD1 matches at 7 bases. V lost 4 bases and J lost 5; bases outside the gene matches: 8. The germline gives CDR1 SGHRS, CDR2 YFSETQ. The CDR3 is 15 amino acids. The CDR3: CASSLVPGQNEKLFF. The DNA of the CDR3 is TGCGCCAGCAGCCTCGTACCGGGACAGAATGAAAAACTGTTTTTT.

This clone was counted a few times. The CDR3 coding sequence is TGTGCCACCAGCACAGGACAGGGGAGGGTAGCCTACGAGCAGTACTTC. Encoded protein: CATSTGQGRVAYEQYF. The rearrangement links TRBV15 to TRBJ2-7, with 9 bases lining up with TRBD1. Germline CDR1 and CDR2: LNHNV and YYDKDF (reference sequence). V trimming: 4 bases; J trimming: 2 bases; junction bases outside the gene matches: 9. This CDR3 has 16 residues.

This clone showed up just a few times. The genes are TRBV5-4 and TRBJ2-5; a possible D gene is TRBD1 (7 bases). V was cut by 4 bases and J by 5 bases, with 18 bases left in between. The CDR3 covers 15 residues. Germline CDR1 reads SGHNT; CDR2 reads YYREEE (reference sequence). The CDR3 DNA sequence: TGTGCCAGCAGCGTGAACAGGGGTCGGGGGGAGACCCAGTACTTC. Protein product: CASSVNRGRGETQYF.

The chain employs TRBV6-5 and TRBJ1-1, with 9 bases matching TRBD1. The CDR3 is 15 residues long. J was trimmed by 0 bases and V by 6 bases; bases with no gene match: 5. Germline-derived CDR1 and CDR2 are MNHEY and SVGAGI. CDR3 sequence: CASSRGTGMNTEAFF. The CDR3 DNA is TGTGCCAGCAGCCGCGGGACAGGGATGAACACTGAAGCTTTCTTT.

The rearrangement links TRBV5-1 to TRBJ2-6; 7 bases fit TRBD2. Germline V CDR1 and CDR2: SGHRS, YFSETQ. The CDR3 contains 16 residues. V lost 4 bases to trimming and J lost 5 bases; unmatched junction nucleotides: 9. In DNA, the CDR3 is TGCGCCAGCAGCGTCTCCACTGGGACTAGGGCCAACGTCCTGACTTTC. Its protein is CASSVSTGTRANVLTF.

By share, this clone ranks as medium-sized (0.01 to 0.1%). The J gene is TRBJ2-3, the V gene TRBV19, with D maybe TRBD2 (5 bases). Germline CDR1 LNHDA, CDR2 SQIVND (reference sequence). Trimming took off 1 base at V and 6 bases at J, with 11 bases between the two ends. The CDR3 runs 14 residues. CDR3 DNA: TGTGCCAGTAGTATAGGACTCCGGGGTGATACGCAGTATTTT. Amino acid sequence: CASSIGLRGDTQYF.

J is TRBJ1-1 and V is TRBV11-2; tentative D call: TRBD1 (6 bases). Trimming took 4 bases from V and 1 from J, leaving 10 bases between them. The CDR3 consists of 14 residues. Germline V gene data show CDR1 as SGHAT and CDR2 as FQNNGV. CDR3 amino acids: CASSSQGGNTEAFF. The CDR3, as DNA: TGTGCCAGCAGCTCCCAAGGGGGGAACACTGAAGCTTTCTTT.

The chain employs TRBV27 and TRBJ1-2; tentative D call: TRBD1 (6 bases). V gave up 2 bases and J gave up 7 bases, with 14 bases separating them. The V gene's germline CDR1 is MNHEY and CDR2 SMNVEV (reference sequence). This CDR3 has 14 amino acids. The CDR3 nucleotides read TGTGCCAGCAGTTTACGTGGGGGCCCCTTTGGCTACACCTTC. Translation: CASSLRGGPFGYTF.

The chain is built from TRBV10-3 and TRBJ2-1; D perhaps matches TRBD2 (5 bases). This CDR3 is 13 amino acids long. CDR1 ENHRY and CDR2 SYGVKD come from the germline V gene. V was clipped by 6 bases and J by 7 bases, with 13 bases between them. The CDR3 region has the DNA TGTGCCATCAGGGGCGAGGCGGGTAATGAGCAGTTCTTC. It is translated as CAIRGEAGNEQFF.

This chain connects TRBV9 to TRBJ1-4, with D unclear. Trimming removed 4 bases from V and 8 bases from J, with 15 bases in between. Germline loops: CDR1 SGDLS, CDR2 YYNGEE. The CDR3 loop spans 14 amino acids. The CDR3 DNA reads as TGTGCCAGCAGCTCTAGGACTTCGGAGGAAAAACTGTTTTTT. The encoded protein is CASSSRTSEEKLFF.

The V and J genes are TRBV25-1 and TRBJ1-5; D might be TRBD1 (6 bases). This CDR3 region has 14 residues. The germline V and J ends were trimmed by 6 bases and 3 bases, with 12 bases remaining between them. Germline V gene data show CDR1 as MGHDK and CDR2 as SYGVNS. This CDR3 is CASRGGTPNQPQHF. In nucleotides, the CDR3 is TGTGCCAGCAGGGGGGGGACACCCAATCAGCCCCAGCATTTT.

The gene calls are TRBV27 and TRBJ2-7; 7 bases map to TRBD2. The V segment lost 5 bases and the J segment 5 bases; nucleotides outside the gene matches: 12. Per the germline V gene, CDR1 is MNHEY and CDR2 is SMNVEV (reference sequence). The CDR3 extends over 15 amino acids. The CDR3 loop reads CASSGVGGSLNEQYF. The CDR3 DNA sequence: TGTGCCAGCAGTGGGGTGGGGGGGTCCTTGAACGAGCAGTACTTC.

This clone showed up just once. This chain joins TRBV2 and TRBJ2-5; the D gene is possibly TRBD1 (6 bases). From germline, CDR1 is SNHLY and CDR2 FYNNEI. The V end was cut by 6 bases, the J end by 2 bases, with 16 bases between. This CDR3 has 15 residues. CDR3 DNA sequence: TGTGCCAGCAGCCCCAGACTTAGGGGGCAAGAGACCCAGTACTTC. Its translation is CASSPRLRGQETQYF. The full variable domain, its missing parts supplied by reference TRBV2 and TRBJ2-5, is EPEVTQTPSHQVTQMGQEVILRCVPISNHLYFYWYRQILGQKVEFLVSFYNNEISEKSEIFDDQFSVERPDGSNFTLKIRSTKLEDSAMYFCASSPRLRGQETQYFGPGTRLLVL.

This clone was detected only once. V and J are TRBV6-2 or TRBV6-3 and TRBJ1-2; the D gene is possibly TRBD1 (5 bases). The CDR3 is 13 residues long. Germline V gene lookup returns CDR1 MNHEY and CDR2 SVGEGT. V was shortened by 4 bases and J by 8 bases, with 14 bases between the two germline ends. DNA for the CDR3: TGTGCCAGCAGTTCATCCACTCGGGGGGGCTACACCTTC. Translation gives CASSSSTRGGYTF.

The chain joins TRBV5-4 to TRBJ2-1, with TRBD2 matching over 11 bases. Germline CDR1 SGHNT, CDR2 YYREEE (reference sequence). CDR3 length: 16 residues. Trimming cost V 4 bases and J 4 bases; bases outside gene matches: 7. The CDR3 DNA sequence: TGTGCCAGCAGCCCTGGACTAGCGGGTACGTACAATGAGCAGTTCTTC. This encodes CASSPGLAGTYNEQFF.

The gene calls are TRBV10-1 and TRBJ2-2, with 8 bases matching TRBD2. V trimming: 3 bases; J trimming: 4 bases; junction bases outside the gene matches: 4. CDR1 and CDR2 from the germline V gene are WNHNN and SYGVQD (reference sequence). The CDR3 spans 15 residues. CDR3 region: CASSEGLAGTGELFF. The DNA of the CDR3 is TGCGCCAGCAGTGAAGGGCTAGCGGGCACCGGGGAGCTGTTTTTT.

The chain couples TRBV5-1 to TRBJ1-2; 10 nucleotides line up with TRBD1. With V trimmed by 0 bases and J by 7 bases, 3 bases remained unmatched. CDR1 SGHRS and CDR2 YFSETQ come from the germline V gene. CDR3 length: 14 residues. The CDR3 loop is CASSLGQGAGGYTF. CDR3 in DNA: TGCGCCAGCAGCTTGGGACAGGGGGCTGGTGGCTACACCTTC.

The gene calls are TRBV3-1 (or the pseudogene TRBV3-2) and TRBJ2-7, with 9 bases aligning to TRBD1. Germline V gene data show CDR1 as LGHDT and CDR2 as YNNKEL (reference sequence). The CDR3 is 16 residues long. The V and J ends lost 4 bases and 1 base, in that order; junction bases with no gene match: 8. CDR3 bases: TGTGCCAGCAGCCGTGACCAGGGACAGGGTTCCTACGAGCAGTACTTC. Its protein product is CASSRDQGQGSYEQYF.

This clone appeared a single time. The chain couples TRBV11-2 to TRBJ2-1, with D perhaps TRBD2 (5 bases). The CDR3 consists of 15 residues. Trimming left V 1 base short and J 0 bases short, with 7 bases between. Germline V gives CDR1 SGHAT, CDR2 FQNNGV. The CDR3 here is CASSLGSGSYNEQFF. The CDR3, as DNA: TGTGCCAGCAGCTTAGGGAGCGGCTCCTACAATGAGCAGTTCTTC. The complete variable domain, with remaining parts taken from reference TRBV11-2 and TRBJ2-1, reads EAGVAQSPRYKIIEKRQSVAFWCNPISGHATLYWYQQILGQGPKLLIQFQNNGVVDDSQLPKDRFSAERLKGVDSTLKIQPAKLEDSAVYLCASSLGSGSYNEQFFGPGTRLTVL.

The chain recombines TRBV7-6 with TRBJ2-2; D possibly corresponds to TRBD1 (5 bases). The V gene lost 5 bases and the J gene lost 1 base, with 8 bases spanning the gap. Germline V gene sequence: CDR1 SGHVS, CDR2 FNYEAQ. The CDR3 loop spans 14 amino acids. The CDR3 bases are TGTGCCAGCAGCCCTGGACAGAACACCGGGGAGCTGTTTTTT. Translation gives CASSPGQNTGELFF.

The V gene is TRBV2, the J gene TRBJ1-6; unclear D gene. Germline assignment: CDR1 SNHLY and CDR2 FYNNEI. The CDR3 is 14 residues long. The germline V and J ends were trimmed by 5 bases and 5 bases, with 10 bases remaining between them. CDR3 sequence reads: CASSPGLNNSPLHF. The CDR3 region has the DNA TGTGCCAGCAGTCCTGGACTCAATAATTCACCCCTCCACTTT.

The chain joins TRBV28 to TRBJ1-6; D uncertain. Trimming removed 3 bases from V and 10 bases from J, with 28 bases in between. This CDR3 contains 19 residues. Germline CDR1 reads MDHEN; CDR2 reads SYDVKM. The CDR3 sequence: CASSLDNSVGSSDGSPLHF. The CDR3 DNA is TGTGCCAGCAGTTTGGATAACTCAGTGGGCTCGTCAGATGGCTCACCCCTCCACTTT. Drawing the rest from reference TRBV28 and TRBJ1-6, the complete variable domain is DVKVTQSSRYLVKRTGEKVFLECVQDMDHENMFWYRQDPGLGLRLIYFSYDVKMKEKGDIPEGYSVSREKKERFSLILESASTNQTSMYLCASSLDNSVGSSDGSPLHFGNGTRLTVT.

This clone came up a few times. The V call is TRBV5-6, the J call TRBJ2-1; D not certain. Trimming left V 5 bases short and J 0 bases short, with 12 bases between. The length of the CDR3 is 15 residues. Germline V gives CDR1 SGHDT, CDR2 YYEEEE. The CDR3 here is CASRREVSSYNEQFF. CDR3 DNA: TGTGCCAGCAGGCGCGAGGTTAGCTCCTACAATGAGCAGTTCTTC. Full variable domain (missing parts from reference TRBV5-6 and TRBJ2-1): DAGVTQSPTHLIKTRGQQVTLRCSPKSGHDTVSWYQQALGQGPQFIFQYYEEEERQRGNFPDRFSGHQFPNYSSELNVNALLLGDSALYLCASRREVSSYNEQFFGPGTRLTVL.

The chain couples TRBV18 to TRBJ2-5; D gene ambiguous. The V gene lost 5 bases and the J gene lost 1 base, with 14 bases spanning the gap. This CDR3 is built from 15 residues. Per germline, CDR1 KGHSH and CDR2 LQKENI. CDR3 bases: TGTGCCAGCTCAGAGACGGAGAGTGGCCAAGAGACCCAGTACTTC. Translation: CASSETESGQETQYF.

The gene calls are TRBV27 and TRBJ1-6; the D gene is possibly TRBD1 (5 bases). The CDR3 is 15 residues long. V was clipped by 0 bases and J by 7 bases, with 10 bases between them. Germline values: CDR1 MNHEY, CDR2 SMNVEV (reference sequence). This CDR3 reads CASSLSGGGNSPLHF. The CDR3 DNA is TGTGCCAGCAGTTTATCCGGGGGGGGGAATTCACCCCTCCACTTT.

The gene calls are TRBV3-1 (or the pseudogene TRBV3-2) and TRBJ1-3; D is unresolved. The CDR3 sequence is 16 residues long. V gave up 0 bases and J gave up 0 bases, with 9 bases separating them. CDR1 LGHDT and CDR2 YNNKEL come from the germline V gene (reference sequence). As DNA, the CDR3 is TGTGCCAGCAGCCAAGAGGGCTTCCGCTCTGGAAACACCATATATTTT. Translated: CASSQEGFRSGNTIYF.

The chain combines TRBV6-4 with TRBJ2-2; D remains unclear. Trimming stripped 5 bases from V and 6 bases from J, with 10 bases between. The CDR3 is 13 residues long. CDR1 is MRHNA, CDR2 SNTAGT, per germline. The CDR3: CASSPQEAGELFF. Here the CDR3 DNA reads TGTGCCAGCAGTCCACAAGAGGCCGGGGAGCTGTTTTTT.

This clone was observed once. The chain employs TRBV10-3 and TRBJ2-7, with TRBD1 matching over 9 bases. J was trimmed by 3 bases and V by 6 bases; bases with no gene match: 6. The CDR3 totals 14 residues. In germline, CDR1 is ENHRY, CDR2 SYGVKD. CDR3 residues: CAISYTGGLYEQYF. The CDR3 DNA follows: TGTGCCATCAGCTATACAGGGGGCCTCTACGAGCAGTACTTC.